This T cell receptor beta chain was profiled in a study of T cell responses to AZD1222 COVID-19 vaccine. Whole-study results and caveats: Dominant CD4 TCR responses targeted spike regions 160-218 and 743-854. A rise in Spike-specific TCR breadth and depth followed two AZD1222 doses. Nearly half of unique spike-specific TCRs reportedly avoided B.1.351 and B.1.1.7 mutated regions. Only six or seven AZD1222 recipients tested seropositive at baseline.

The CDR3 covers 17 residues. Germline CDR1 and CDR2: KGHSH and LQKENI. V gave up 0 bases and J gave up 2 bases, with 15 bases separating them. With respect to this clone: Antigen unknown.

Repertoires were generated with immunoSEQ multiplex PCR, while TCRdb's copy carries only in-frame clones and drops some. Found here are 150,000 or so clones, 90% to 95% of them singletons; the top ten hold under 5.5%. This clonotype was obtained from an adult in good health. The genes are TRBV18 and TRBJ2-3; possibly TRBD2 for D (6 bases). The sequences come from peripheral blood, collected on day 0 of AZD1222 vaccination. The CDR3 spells CASSPPGGLSYTDTQYF. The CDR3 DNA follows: TGTGCCAGCTCACCACCGGGGGGACTTTCTTACACAGATACGCAGTATTTT.